This TCR beta chain was obtained from a study of CD8 T cells in Susac syndrome. The RNA, about 0.5 to 1 ug, was put through reverse transcription using random hexamers. Amplification of the TCR beta CDR3 was carried out by immunoSEQ multiplex PCR, which spanned a total of 54 Vbeta and 13 Jbeta segments. TCRdb processed the immunoSEQ multiplex PCR reads anew with MiXCR; each CDR3 protein has one entry. The sample consists of around 280,000 distinct CDR3 sequences, approximately 81% of them appearing once. This clonotype was observed once. Blood CD8+ and CD4+ T cells underwent high-throughput TCR beta sequencing. The study used treatment-naive patients who had stable or active relapsing-remitting disease as multiple sclerosis controls. The TEMRA cells underwent FACS enrichment, while the CD8+ and CD4+ T cells underwent negative isolation. Material: CD8+ T cells from PBMCs. The TCR comes from a human donor with multiple sclerosis.

The CDR3 sequence: CASSFAGDWEFF. In DNA, the CDR3 is TGTGCCAGCAGCTTTGCAGGGGACTGGGAGTTCTTC. The chain links TRBV5-4 to TRBJ2-1, with D perhaps assigned TRBD1 or TRBD2 (6 bases each). Looked up from germline, CDR1 is SGHNT and CDR2 is YYREEE (reference sequence). V dropped 2 bases and J dropped 14 bases, with 14 bases sitting between them. The CDR3 extends over 12 amino acids.